This T cell receptor (beta chain) was identified in a study of blood T cell repertoires in COVID-19. Study summary: Specimens from acute and convalescent COVID-19 originated in the United States, Italy and Spain. Sample material is recorded as cDNA or gDNA derived from T cells, B-cell-depleted T cells, or PBMCs.

Per the original data handling: Estimation of nucleated cell counts was performed using reference gene primer amplification. The data were produced by immunoSEQ multiplex PCR, yet TCRdb's version contains in-frame clones alone and is incomplete. V, J and clone size were drawn from that table, and D and trimming were deduced from the DNA. This table has under 30,000 clones, about 90% appearing once. In its sample, this clone was seen a few times. Germline assignment: CDR1 WNHNN and CDR2 SYGVQD (reference sequence). CDR3 length equals 13 residues. V was clipped by 10 bases and J by 4 bases, with 17 bases between them.

Sequencing was performed on peripheral blood. This rearrangement joins TRBV10-1 to TRBJ2-7; the D gene is possibly TRBD2 (6 bases). This TCR derives from a man aged 50 to 60 with active COVID-19. CDR3 in DNA: TGCGCCACCCTCACCGGGACTTCATACGAGCAGTACTTC. It yields the protein CATLTGTSYEQYF.